The source of this T cell receptor beta chain is a study of cytomegalovirus exposure and HLA in healthy donors. Study-level points and caveats: Many donors carried some public TCRs, although rarity characterized most TCR sequences. The likely origin of a cluster of highly shared sequence variants was a sequencing artifact. The later analysis indicated that the majority of CMV-associated TCR beta chains appeared HLA-restricted. Most of the TCR beta V segments (in an earlier analysis) were productive either about 87% or about 30% of the time.

The CDR3 loop spans 18 amino acids. Trimming shortened V by 0 bases and J by 1 base, and 17 bases separated the two germline ends. Germline lookup yields CDR1 LGHNA and CDR2 YNFKEQ. About this clone itself: Its antigen remains unidentified.

The PCR used 60 Vbeta and 13 Jbeta primers. Using immunoSEQ multiplex PCR, the repertoire was profiled, and TCRdb retains in-frame clones only, with some absent. Of roughly 190,000 clones listed, around 86% were seen once; the top ten hold 6.3%. This TCR was sampled from a man in his forties or fifties in good health and CMV-seropositive. The chain carries TRBV4-2 and TRBJ2-3; possible D gene TRBD2, 7 bases. The sequenced sample consisted of PBMCs. Here the CDR3 DNA reads TGTGCCAGCAGCCAAGACCTGATAGGGGGGGGTGGCACAGATACGCAGTATTTT. Protein sequence: CASSQDLIGGGGTDTQYF.